Below, 8 T cell receptor beta chains from the same sample are listed, as sequenced in a study of T-cell reconstitution after alpha-beta-depleted transplantation in children. The authors prepared the TCRbeta library with unique molecular identifiers. Using its own MiXCR run on the PCR reads, TCRdb lists one record per CDR3 protein. The top ten hold roughly a fifth of the sample, which has roughly 98,000 distinct CDR3 sequences, 15% seen once. The starting material was PBMCs, mostly from graft donor cells, obtained 180 days after TCRalphabeta/CD19-depleted stem cell transplant. Source of these receptors: a male patient aged 2-9 years who had a stem cell transplant for acute lymphoblastic leukemia, so the T cells may come from the graft donor.

The rearrangement uses TRBV20-1 and TRBJ2-5, with TRBD1 identical over 10 bases. J was trimmed by 4 bases and V by 6 bases; bases with no gene match: 8. The germline V gene has CDR1 DFQATT and CDR2 SNEGSKA (reference sequence). The CDR3 has 14 amino acids. The CDR3 here is CSAPPRQGAETQYF. The CDR3 region has the DNA TGCAGTGCCCCTCCCCGACAGGGGGCAGAGACCCAGTACTTC.

A few counts support this clonotype. The CDR3 spells CATSRAVGGYTF. The CDR3, as DNA: TGTGCCACCAGCAGAGCGGTGGGCGGCTACACCTTC. The chain couples TRBV15 to TRBJ1-2; D ambiguous. The CDR3 length is 12 residues. The germline gives CDR1 LNHNV, CDR2 YYDKDF (reference sequence). Deletions cut 1 base from V and 8 bases from J, with 8 bases between. The whole variable domain, filled in from reference TRBV15 and TRBJ1-2, reads DAMVIQNPRYQVTQFGKPVTLSCSQTLNHNVMYWYQQKSSQAPKLLFHYYDKDFNNEADTPDNFQSRRPNTSFCFLDIRSPGLGDTAMYLCATSRAVGGYTFGSGTRLTVV.

Ten or more counts support this clonotype. This chain links TRBV20-1 with TRBJ2-1; 10 nucleotides line up with TRBD2. The CDR3 totals 14 residues. Trimming removed 1 base from V and 10 bases from J; junction bases left unmatched: 7. The V gene's germline CDR1 is DFQATT and CDR2 SNEGSKA (reference sequence). CDR3 sequence: CSARASGGAGEQFF. The CDR3 DNA follows: TGCAGTGCTAGAGCGAGCGGGGGGGCCGGGGAGCAGTTCTTC.

V is TRBV12-3 or TRBV12-4 and J is TRBJ2-3, with D perhaps TRBD2 (5 bases). V shed 3 bases and J shed 3 bases, with 10 bases lying between them. The CDR3 runs to 14 residues. DNA for the CDR3: TGTGCCAGCAGTTTTCTAGCAGAAACAGATACGCAGTATTTT. This gives the protein CASSFLAETDTQYF.

This clonotype showed up just a few times. The V and J genes are TRBV5-1 and TRBJ2-5; D gene unclear. Trimming pared 4 bases from V and 1 base from J, leaving 2 bases between. Germline lookup yields CDR1 SGHRS and CDR2 YFSETQ. This CDR3 is built from 11 residues. CDR3 sequence: CASSGQETQYF. The CDR3 nucleotides are TGCGCCAGCAGCGGCCAAGAGACCCAGTACTTC.

A few counts support this clonotype. V is TRBV10-3 and J is TRBJ2-3; D remains ambiguous. The V gene's germline CDR1 is ENHRY and CDR2 SYGVKD. This CDR3 has 14 amino acids. The V end was cut by 5 bases, the J end by 0 bases, with 9 bases between. CDR3 loop: CAISKAASTDTQYF. CDR3 bases: TGTGCCATCAGTAAGGCAGCTAGCACAGATACGCAGTATTTT.

The V and J genes are TRBV29-1 and TRBJ2-7; TRBD1 might be the D (5 bases). This CDR3 region has 13 residues. V was pared by 6 bases and J by 3 bases, with 15 bases between. CDR1 is SQVTM and CDR2 is ANQGSEA in the germline V gene. DNA for the CDR3: TGCAGCGTAGTGCAGGGTGGAGTCTACGAGCAGTACTTC. Amino acid sequence: CSVVQGGVYEQYF.

This clonotype was seen ten or more times. The V call is TRBV10-3, the J call TRBJ2-3; the D is unclear. This CDR3 has 14 residues. V was trimmed by 4 bases and J by 2 bases, leaving 10 bases between them. Germline CDR1 and CDR2: ENHRY and SYGVKD. The CDR3 coding sequence is TGTGCCATCAGTGGCCGTGACTTCACAGATACGCAGTATTTT. Translation gives CAISGRDFTDTQYF.